These 27 T cell receptor beta chains share one sample of origin, sequenced in a study of T cell clonality in common variable immunodeficiency. Study findings and constraints: Fewer deletions and N-nucleotide insertions were reportedly seen in common variable immunodeficiency TCR beta sequences.

For these TCRs, the target antigens are not known. Produced via immunoSEQ multiplex PCR; TCRdb's table is partial and in-frame only. The sample has tens of thousands of clones, none seen only once. Sample: peripheral blood mononuclear cells. Receptors were obtained from a human donor with common variable immunodeficiency.

This clone occurred many times. Read sequence stops 3 residues before the CDR3 end, and the germline J gene provides the missing end. The chain recombines TRBV19 with TRBJ2-3, with TRBD2 identical over 10 bases. Germline-derived CDR1 and CDR2 are LNHDA and SQIVND (reference sequence). The CDR3 is 18 amino acids. V was pared by 3 bases and J by 2 bases, with 11 bases of the junction left unmatched. CDR3 DNA (partial): TGTGCCAGTAGTATCGGCCCCACTAGCGGGACGATCACAGATACG. Translated, it gives CASSIGPTSGTITDT. The whole CDR3 sequence reads CASSIGPTSGTITDTQYF.

The table lists this clone with a few counts. The missing CDR3 end, 3 residues past where the read stops, is filled in from the germline J gene. The chain joins TRBV19 to TRBJ1-5; TRBD1 is a possible D gene (5 bases). Germline assignment: CDR1 LNHDA and CDR2 SQIVND (reference sequence). The CDR3 runs 16 residues. The V and J ends lost 4 bases and 3 bases respectively, with 16 bases between them. CDR3 loop: CASSTLEGPNNQPQHF. The covered CDR3 bases are TGTGCCAGTAGTACCTTAGAGGGGCCGAACAATCAGCCC.

Ten or more counts support this clone. The read terminates 3 residues ahead of where the CDR3 ends, so the germline J gene completes it. The V and J genes are TRBV7-2 and TRBJ1-4; 7 nucleotides match TRBD1. CDR1 and CDR2 from the germline V gene are SGHTA and FQGNSA. The V gene end was trimmed by 4 bases and the J gene end by 8 bases; junction bases not matched to a gene: 7. This CDR3 contains 14 residues. The DNA read from the CDR3 is TGTGCCAGCAGCTCCGGGGCCAGGGGGGAAAAA. This translates into CASSSGARGEK. The entire CDR3 protein reads CASSSGARGEKLFF.

Concerning this clone: The CDR3 end falls 3 residues outside the read, so it is completed with the germline J gene. V is TRBV6-2 or TRBV6-3 and J is TRBJ1-1; tentative D call: TRBD1 (5 bases). Trimming shortened V by 0 bases and J by 7 bases, and 9 bases separated the two germline ends. CDR1 and CDR2 (germline): MNHEY, SVGEGT. The CDR3 is 13 amino acids. The CDR3 loop reads CASSYSNRLEAFF. The part of the CDR3 DNA that was read is TGTGCCAGCAGTTACTCGAACAGGCTTGAA.

This clone was found many times. Sequencing ends 3 residues short of the CDR3 end; the germline J gene provides the rest. V gene TRBV19 combines with J gene TRBJ2-6; 8 bases match TRBD1. This CDR3 has 15 amino acids. Germline assignment: CDR1 LNHDA and CDR2 SQIVND (reference sequence). V lost 6 bases to trimming and J lost 0 bases; unmatched junction nucleotides: 1. CDR3 residues: CASRDRASGANVLTF. CDR3 bases read: TGTGCCAGTAGGGACAGGGCCTCTGGGGCCAACGTC.

The CDR3 loop reads CASSRAQASGTEAFF. The sequenced part of the CDR3 DNA is TGTGCCAGCAGCCGTGCTCAGGCGTCTGGAACTGAA. This sequence joins TRBV6-2 or TRBV6-3 and TRBJ1-1, with unresolved D. The read ends 3 residues shy of where the CDR3 ends; the end is completed using the germline J gene. CDR3 size: 15 residues. V was shortened by 6 bases and J by 5 bases, with 19 bases between the two germline ends. Looked up from germline, CDR1 is MNHEY and CDR2 is SVGEGT.

This clone was detected a few times. The CDR3 end falls 3 residues outside the read, so it is completed with the germline J gene. The gene calls are TRBV7-8 and TRBJ2-6; a weak D match, TRBD1 (6 bases). CDR3 length: 15 amino acids. Deletions cut 7 bases from V and 5 bases from J, with 15 bases between. CDR1 is SGHVS, CDR2 FQNEAQ, per germline. The CDR3 bases that were read are TGTGCCAGCACCCAAGGGGGTGCTAGGGCCAACGTC. Amino acids: CASTQGGARANV. From start to end, the CDR3 is CASTQGGARANVLTF.

There are a few counts of this clone. The read terminates 3 residues ahead of where the CDR3 ends, so the germline J gene completes it. This chain links TRBV7-2 with TRBJ1-5; 8 bases fit TRBD1. The CDR3 spans 15 residues. Trimming at V came to 6 bases and at J to 3 bases, leaving 7 bases not matched to a gene. From germline, CDR1 is SGHTA and CDR2 FQGNSA. The CDR3 DNA, read in part, is TGTGCCAGCAGTTCCCGGACAGGGAACAATCAGCCC. It codes for CASSSRTGNNQP. The complete CDR3 sequence is CASSSRTGNNQPQHF. Combining the CDR3 with reference TRBV7-2 and TRBJ1-5 gives the whole variable domain GAGVSQSPSNKVTEKGKDVELRCDPISGHTALYWYRQSLGQGLEFLIYFQGNSAPDKSGLPSDRFSAERTGGSVSTLTIQRTQQEDSAVYLCASSSRTGNNQPQHFGDGTRLSIL.

This clone was recorded many times. From the germline J gene comes the end of the CDR3, since the read stops 3 residues before it. This sequence joins TRBV30 and TRBJ1-5, with 8 bases matching TRBD1. The CDR3 sequence is 15 residues long. Losses at the gene ends were 1 base for V and 3 bases for J; bases not matched to a gene: 5. Germline-derived CDR1 and CDR2 are GTSNPN and SVGIG (reference sequence). The CDR3 is CAWSAGGGLNQPQHF. The CDR3 DNA, read in part, is TGTGCCTGGAGTGCAGGGGGCGGGCTCAATCAGCCC.

This clone has a handful of counts. Read coverage stops 3 residues before the CDR3 terminus; the germline J gene supplies the remainder. This chain connects TRBV2 to TRBJ2-7, with D perhaps matching TRBD1 (5 bases). The CDR3 is made up of 13 amino acids. Germline V CDR1 and CDR2: SNHLY, FYNNEI. The V gene lost 3 bases and the J gene lost 5 bases, with 11 bases spanning the gap. The CDR3 is CASSETVYHEQYF. The DNA read from the CDR3 is TGTGCCAGCAGTGAGACAGTATACCACGAG.

Turning to this clone: The read terminates 3 residues ahead of where the CDR3 ends, so the germline J gene completes it. The chain couples TRBV30 to TRBJ2-3; 8 bases map to TRBD1. Per germline, CDR1 GTSNPN and CDR2 SVGIG (reference sequence). This CDR3 is 14 amino acids long. J gave up 2 bases and V 8 bases, and 9 bases lay outside the gene matches. The sequenced part of the CDR3 DNA is TGTGCCAGACAGGGGTCTAGTTCCACAGATACG. Its translation: CARQGSSSTDT. Given in full, the CDR3 is CARQGSSSTDTQYF.

This clone was seen only a few times. Read coverage stops 3 residues before the CDR3 terminus; the germline J gene supplies the remainder. The chain uses TRBV14 and TRBJ2-7; 9 nucleotides agree with TRBD2. The V gene end was trimmed by 1 base and the J gene end by 5 bases; junction bases not matched to a gene: 3. Germline CDR1 is SGHDN and CDR2 is FVKESK. The CDR3 runs 14 residues. Partial CDR3 DNA: TGTGCCAGCAGCCAAGGACTAGCGGTACACGAG. It translates to CASSQGLAVHE. The full CDR3 reads CASSQGLAVHEQYF.

This clone was seen ten or more times. At one end, the junction sequence differs from germline, possibly due to a read error. The CDR3 end falls 3 residues outside the read, so it is completed with the germline J gene. The chain is built from TRBV4-2 and TRBJ2-7, with 7 bases that match TRBD1. This CDR3 comprises 14 residues. CDR1 LGHNA and CDR2 YNFKEQ come from the germline V gene. The CDR3 spells CASSQRTGKYEQYF. The sequenced CDR3 bases are TGCGCCAGCAGCCAACGGACAGGAAAGTACGAG.

This clone was picked up many times. The CDR3 end falls 3 residues outside the read, so it is completed with the germline J gene. The V call is TRBV19, the J call TRBJ2-7, with TRBD1 matching over 8 bases. V trimming: 1 base; J trimming: 2 bases; junction bases outside the gene matches: 7. The CDR3 spans 16 residues. Germline values: CDR1 LNHDA, CDR2 SQIVND (reference sequence). The covered CDR3 bases are TGTGCCAGTAGTATAGGTTCCCAGGGGGCTACCTACGAG. Translating gives CASSIGSQGATYE. The CDR3, in full, reads CASSIGSQGATYEQYF.

The table lists this clone with many counts. The read terminates 3 residues before the CDR3 end, so the remaining end is supplied by the germline J gene. J is TRBJ1-1 and V is TRBV5-5; tentatively, D is TRBD1 (6 bases). Germline lookup yields CDR1 SGHKS and CDR2 YYEKEE (reference sequence). Trimming took 4 bases from V and 6 from J, leaving 16 bases between them. CDR3 length: 14 amino acids. The DNA read from the CDR3 is TGTGCCAGCAGCCCAGGATGGGGGCCCCCTGAA. Amino acid sequence: CASSPGWGPPE. The whole CDR3 region reads CASSPGWGPPEAFF.

A few counts support this clone. Partial CDR3 DNA: TGTGCCAGCAGCCAAACGAAGACATTTGGCGCCTACGAG. It yields the protein CASSQTKTFGAYE. The entire CDR3 protein is CASSQTKTFGAYEQYF. The V and J genes are TRBV16 and TRBJ2-7, with D unclear. Coverage ceases 3 residues before the CDR3 finishes, and the germline J gene fills in the end. Trimming removed 2 bases at V and 2 bases at J, with 16 bases between. CDR1 is KGHSY, CDR2 FQNENV, per germline. The CDR3 has 16 amino acids.

This clone has more than one count but fewer than ten. Read sequence stops 3 residues before the CDR3 end, and the germline J gene provides the missing end. V and J are TRBV6-2 or TRBV6-3 and TRBJ2-5; TRBD2 matches 8 bases. The germline gives CDR1 MNHEY, CDR2 SVGEGT. The J segment lost 1 base and the V segment lost 7 bases, leaving 14 bases of the junction unmatched. There are 17 residues in the CDR3. The sequenced CDR3 bases are TGTGCCAGCACCCGGGGTTTAGCGGGGCGGTTCCAAGAGACC. Translated, it gives CASTRGLAGRFQET. The whole CDR3 protein reads CASTRGLAGRFQETQYF.

This clone was found many times. The CDR3 end falls 3 residues outside the read, so it is completed with the germline J gene. The gene calls are TRBV29-1 and TRBJ1-1; TRBD1 matches 12 bases. With 3 bases clipped from V and 3 bases from J, the junction kept 5 bases outside the gene matches. Per the germline V gene, CDR1 is SQVTM and CDR2 is ANQGSEA. This CDR3 region has 15 residues. This chain's CDR3 is CSVDWDRGQYTEAFF. The CDR3 bases that were read are TGCAGCGTTGATTGGGACAGGGGGCAATACACTGAA.

This clone was seen many times. The read ends 3 residues shy of where the CDR3 ends; the end is completed using the germline J gene. This chain connects TRBV20-1 to TRBJ2-1; a weak D match, TRBD1 (7 bases). The germline V gene has CDR1 DFQATT and CDR2 SNEGSKA (reference sequence). This CDR3 is built from 15 residues. The germline V and J ends were trimmed by 1 base and 7 bases, with 17 bases remaining between them. CDR3 residues: CSARVRQGGFNEQFF. The sequenced part of the CDR3 DNA is TGCAGTGCTAGAGTAAGGCAGGGGGGCTTTAATGAG.

This clone was counted at least ten times. The CDR3 extends 3 residues past the end of the read, so its final part is completed from the germline J gene. This rearrangement joins TRBV5-1 to TRBJ2-7; D remains ambiguous. Germline CDR1 is SGHRS and CDR2 is YFSETQ. This CDR3 region has 14 residues. V lost 0 bases and J 3 bases, leaving 10 bases between the germline ends. CDR3 DNA (partial): TGCGCCAGCAGCTTGGACAGAACTTACTACGAG. Translated, it gives CASSLDRTYYE. The full CDR3 sequence reads CASSLDRTYYEQYF.

With regard to this clone: Read coverage stops 3 residues before the CDR3 terminus; the germline J gene supplies the remainder. The chain is built from TRBV11-2 and TRBJ2-7; 7 bases fit TRBD2. Germline trimming cut 6 bases from V and 4 bases from J; bases unmatched to any gene: 9. The germline gives CDR1 SGHAT, CDR2 FQNNGV. The length of the CDR3 is 14 residues. The part of the CDR3 DNA that was read is TGTGCCAGCAGTCCCGCGGGAGTCTTATACGAG. It is translated as CASSPAGVLYE. The whole CDR3 region reads CASSPAGVLYEQYF.

This clone came up many times. The read ends 3 residues before the CDR3 terminus; that terminus is restored from the germline J gene. The chain couples TRBV5-1 to TRBJ1-1; no definite D call. CDR1 SGHRS and CDR2 YFSETQ come from the germline V gene. Trimming took 0 bases from V and 0 from J, leaving 6 bases between them. CDR3 size: 14 residues. This CDR3 is CASSLDRMNTEAFF. CDR3 DNA, as far as it was read: TGCGCCAGCAGCTTGGACAGAATGAACACTGAA.

This clone was observed a handful of times. The read falls 3 residues short of the CDR3 end, and the missing part is taken from the germline J gene. The rearrangement uses TRBV19 and TRBJ2-2; a weak D match, TRBD1 (5 bases). V dropped 1 base and J dropped 4 bases, with 16 bases sitting between them. Looked up from germline, CDR1 is LNHDA and CDR2 is SQIVND (reference sequence). CDR3 length equals 17 residues. The CDR3 reads CASSIAWGPAPTGELFF. CDR3 DNA, as far as it was read: TGTGCCAGTAGTATAGCTTGGGGCCCCGCCCCCACCGGGGAG. Looking up the rest from reference TRBV19 and TRBJ2-2 gives the full variable domain: DGGITQSPKYLFRKEGQNVTLSCEQNLNHDAMYWYRQDPGQGLRLIYYSQIVNDFQKGDIAEGYSVSREKKESFPLTVTSAQKNPTAFYLCASSIAWGPAPTGELFFGEGSRLTVL.

At least ten counts were recorded for this clone. The read terminates 3 residues before the CDR3 end, so the remaining end is supplied by the germline J gene. The chain employs TRBV23-1 and TRBJ2-5, with D unclear. TRBV23-1 counts as an open reading frame of uncertain function. This CDR3 is 11 amino acids long. CDR3 DNA (partial): TGCGCCAGCAGTCCCCCGCGCACC. It specifies CASSPPRT. The CDR3 in full is CASSPPRTQYF.

There are many counts of this clone. The read terminates 3 residues before the CDR3 end, so the remaining end is supplied by the germline J gene. V is TRBV29-1 and J is TRBJ2-2; 7 bases line up with TRBD2. Per the germline V gene, CDR1 is SQVTM and CDR2 is ANQGSEA. V lost 4 bases and J lost 4; bases outside the gene matches: 6. The CDR3 covers 14 residues. The CDR3 sequence is CSVGTSATTGELFF. CDR3 DNA, as far as it was read: TGCAGCGTTGGGACTAGTGCCACCACCGGGGAG.

In this sample, this clone turned up many times. Coverage ceases 3 residues before the CDR3 finishes, and the germline J gene fills in the end. This sequence joins TRBV14 and TRBJ2-1; TRBD1 matches at 11 bases. CDR3 length: 16 residues. J gave up 8 bases and V 4 bases, and 10 bases lay outside the gene matches. Germline V CDR1 and CDR2: SGHDN, FVKESK. The CDR3 sequence: CASSRNRDRGWDEQFF. The part of the CDR3 DNA that was read is TGTGCCAGCAGCCGCAACCGGGACAGGGGGTGGGATGAG.

This clone showed up just a few times. The read finishes 3 residues shy of the CDR3 end, and the germline J gene is used to complete it. J is TRBJ1-5 and V is TRBV18; possible D gene TRBD1, 6 bases. The CDR3 is made up of 13 amino acids. The V gene lost 4 bases and the J gene lost 5 bases, with 9 bases spanning the gap. Germline V lookup: CDR1 KGHSH, CDR2 LQKENI. The covered CDR3 bases are TGTGCCAGCTCACGAGCAGGGGATCAGCCC. As protein: CASSRAGDQP. The whole CDR3 is CASSRAGDQPQHF. Complete variable domain (other parts from reference TRBV18 and TRBJ1-5): NAGVMQNPRHLVRRRGQEARLRCSPMKGHSHVYWYRQLPEEGLKFMVYLQKENIIDESGMPKERFSAEFPKEGPSILRIQQVVRGDSAAYFCASSRAGDQPQHFGDGTRLSIL.